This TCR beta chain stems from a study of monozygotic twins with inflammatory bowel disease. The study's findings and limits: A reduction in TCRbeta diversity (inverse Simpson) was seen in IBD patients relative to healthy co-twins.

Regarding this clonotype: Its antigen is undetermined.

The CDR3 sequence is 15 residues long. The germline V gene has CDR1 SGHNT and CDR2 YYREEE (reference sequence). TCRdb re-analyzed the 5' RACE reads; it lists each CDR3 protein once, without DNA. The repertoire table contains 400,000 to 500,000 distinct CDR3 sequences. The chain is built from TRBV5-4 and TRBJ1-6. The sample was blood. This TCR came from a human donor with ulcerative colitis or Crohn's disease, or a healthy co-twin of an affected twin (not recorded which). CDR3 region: CASSLAGGKGSPLHF.